Reported below is one TCR beta chain. Template material for TCR beta VDJ and CDR3 profiling consisted of genomic DNA. TCRdb re-analysed the reads in MiXCR, keeping a single row per CDR3 protein. The profile shows under 200,000 distinct CDR3 sequences, around 48% of them singletons. With 4 bases removed from V and 1 base from J, the gap between germline ends came to 7 bases. The length of the CDR3 is 13 residues. Per the germline V gene, CDR1 is WSHSY and CDR2 is SAAADI. The sample is drawn from a study of CD8+CD57+ T cells in acquired aplastic anemia. Background on the study: Mean yield of DNA from sorted CD4+ and CD8+ cells was roughly 3.2 ug.

An expansion of CD8+CD57+ cells by flow cytometry had been shown in patients chosen for sequencing. Each patient carried a diagnosis of severe acquired aplastic anemia. The sample comprised sorted CD4+, CD8+, or CD8+CD57+ T cells (not recorded which) from PBMCs. The source is a human donor with aplastic anemia. The chain uses TRBV10-2 and TRBJ1-1; D not resolved. The CDR3 loop reads CASSAGKNTEAFF. The CDR3 nucleotides read TGCGCCAGCAGTGCGGGGAAGAACACTGAAGCTTTCTTT.